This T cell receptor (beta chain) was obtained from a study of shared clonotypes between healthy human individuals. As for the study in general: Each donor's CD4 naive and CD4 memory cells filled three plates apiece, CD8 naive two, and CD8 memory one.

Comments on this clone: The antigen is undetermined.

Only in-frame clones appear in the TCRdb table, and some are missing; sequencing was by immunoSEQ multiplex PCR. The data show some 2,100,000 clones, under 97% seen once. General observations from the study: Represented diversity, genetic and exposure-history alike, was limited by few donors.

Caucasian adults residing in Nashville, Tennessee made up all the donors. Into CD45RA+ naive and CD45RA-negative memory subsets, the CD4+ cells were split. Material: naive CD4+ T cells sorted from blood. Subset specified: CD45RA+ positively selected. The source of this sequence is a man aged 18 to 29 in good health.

The CDR3 is CASSSDRNGYTF. Here the CDR3 DNA reads TGTGCCAGCAGTTCGGACAGGAATGGCTACACCTTC. The V call is TRBV2, the J call TRBJ1-2; TRBD1 matches at 7 bases. This CDR3 contains 12 residues. Germline CDR1 and CDR2: SNHLY and FYNNEI. V lost 5 bases and J lost 6; bases outside the gene matches: 3.